This section outlines one TCR beta chain sequence together with its context. No antigen is known for it. Time point here: after neoadjuvant nivolumab, at surgical resection. Assay: immunoSEQ multiplex PCR; the TCRdb copy retains only in-frame clones and omits some. The sample has tens of thousands of clones; roughly 90% are singletons. This sample was included in a study of neoadjuvant anti-PD-1 for oral cavity cancer. Study information: Patients without progression received a fourth nivolumab dose around day 43, then surgical resection on days 50-56. General study findings and limits: Higher pretreatment blood Treg/Th17 ratios correlated with higher pretreatment blood and lower post-treatment tumor TCRbeta clonality. PBMC Gini-index clonality exceeded responders' in non-responders post-nivolumab. With three patients per group, TCR findings need larger cohorts.

Germline V CDR1 and CDR2: MNHEY, SMNVEV (reference sequence). V was shortened by 7 bases and J by 4 bases, with 8 bases between the two germline ends. This CDR3 spans 13 amino acids. The receptor was derived from a person between 40 and 85 years old with oral cavity squamous cell carcinoma. Material: PBMCs, obtained after nivolumab (anti-PD-1) treatment. The rearrangement uses TRBV27 and TRBJ1-6; D gene ambiguous. CDR3 in amino acids: CASKEQYNSPLHF. The CDR3 bases are TGTGCCAGCAAGGAGCAATATAATTCACCCCTCCACTTT.